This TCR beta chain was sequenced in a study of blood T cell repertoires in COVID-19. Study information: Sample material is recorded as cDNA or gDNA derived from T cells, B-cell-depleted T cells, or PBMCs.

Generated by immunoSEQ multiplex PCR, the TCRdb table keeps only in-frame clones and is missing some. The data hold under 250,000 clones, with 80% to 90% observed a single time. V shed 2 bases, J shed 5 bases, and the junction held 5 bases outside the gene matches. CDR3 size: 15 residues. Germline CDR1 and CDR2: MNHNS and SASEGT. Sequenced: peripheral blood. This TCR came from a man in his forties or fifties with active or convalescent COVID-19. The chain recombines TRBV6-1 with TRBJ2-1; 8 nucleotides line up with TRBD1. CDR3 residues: CASSEHQGADNEQFF. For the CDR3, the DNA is TGTGCCAGCAGTGAACACCAGGGGGCAGACAATGAGCAGTTCTTC.